This is a list of T cell receptor beta chains from one sample in a study of blood T cell repertoires in COVID-19. Clones were sequenced by immunoSEQ multiplex PCR, and TCRdb holds only the in-frame ones, with some missing. The sample includes around 110,000 clones, less than 85% of them seen just once. Sequencing used peripheral blood. The receptors here all came from a man aged 30 to 39 with acute or convalescent COVID-19. The CDR3 runs from the conserved cysteine through the conserved F or W. A D gene is named only where the DNA matches it firmly.

D gene	J gene	V gene	CDR3 DNA	CDR3 protein
TRBD1	TRBJ2-3	TRBV6-5	TGTGCCAGCAGTCCCGGGACAGGGTCAGATACGCAGTATTTT	CASSPGTGSDTQYF
TRBD2	TRBJ2-5	TRBV5-1	TGCGCCAGCAGCCCGACGGGACTAGCGGGGGCGTCGGGTAAAGAGACCCAGTACTTC	CASSPTGLAGASGKETQYF
TRBD1	TRBJ1-5	TRBV6-5	TGTGCCAGCAGTAAGTCCGGGACAGGGATTCAGCCCCAGCATTTT	CASSKSGTGIQPQHF
NA	TRBJ1-3	TRBV6-6	TGTGCCAGCAGTCGAAACAGAGACACCATATATTTT	CASSRNRDTIYF
TRBD1	TRBJ1-4	TRBV4-1	TGCGCCAGCAGCCAAGGGACAGGATCAACTAATGAAAAACTGTTTTTT	CASSQGTGSTNEKLFF
NA	TRBJ2-3	TRBV5-1	TGCGCCAGCAGCTTGGGCGGGGGCGCTAGCACAGATACGCAGTATTTT	CASSLGGGASTDTQYF
NA	TRBJ2-5	TRBV4-2	TGTGCCAGCAGCCAAGTGGAGGGAAGCTTTTGTCACTTC	CASSQVEGSFCHF
TRBD1	TRBJ1-3	TRBV5-1	TGCGCCAGCAGTTACCAGGGGGCTGGAAACACCATATATTTT	CASSYQGAGNTIYF
TRBD1	TRBJ1-2	TRBV5-1	TGCGCCAGCAGCTCGCAGGGGGAGTATGGCTACACCTTC	CASSSQGEYGYTF
TRBD2	TRBJ2-1	TRBV30	TGTGCCTGGAGTTCTATTCTACCGGGGCGGGGGGGTGAGCAGTTCTTC	CAWSSILPGRGGEQFF
TRBD1	TRBJ1-1	TRBV19	TGTGCCAGTAGTCGGGCAGGGGGCTTGTACACTGAAGCTTTCTTT	CASSRAGGLYTEAFF
TRBD2	TRBJ2-2	TRBV7-9	TGTGCCAGCAGCCCCGGGACTAGCGTCGGGGAGCTGTTTTTT	CASSPGTSVGELFF
TRBD2	TRBJ2-1	TRBV19	TGTGCCAGTAGTCCCCGCGGGGGGTGGGATGAGCAGTTCTTC	CASSPRGGWDEQFF
TRBD2	TRBJ2-2	TRBV7-6	TGTGCCAGCAGCCCGCTACTAGCGGGGACCGCGAACACCGGGGAGCTGTTTTTT	CASSPLLAGTANTGELFF
TRBD1	TRBJ2-7	TRBV27	TGTGCCAGCAGTTTCGGCAGGGGGTGGGAGCAGTACTTC	CASSFGRGWEQYF
TRBD2	TRBJ2-5	TRBV15	TGTGCCACCAGCAGCCGGGGGGGCATGGAGACCCAGTACTTC	CATSSRGGMETQYF
TRBD1	TRBJ1-1	TRBV6-5	TGTGCCAGCATCCCCGCCGGGACAGGGAGCACTGAAGCTTTCTTT	CASIPAGTGSTEAFF
TRBD2	TRBJ2-7	TRBV4-2	TGTGCCAGCAGCCAAGTCTCGCGGGAGCCCTACGAGCAGTACTTC	CASSQVSREPYEQYF
TRBD2	TRBJ2-3	TRBV14	TGTGCCAGCAGCCCGGGATCTAGCGGGACAGATACGCAGTATTTT	CASSPGSSGTDTQYF
NA	TRBJ1-5	TRBV5-6	TGTGCCAGCAGCTCAGGGGCTCAGCCCCAGCATTTT	CASSSGAQPQHF
TRBD1	TRBJ1-2	TRBV2	TGTGCCAGCAGTGAAAGGACAGGAAACTATGGCTACACCTTC	CASSERTGNYGYTF
NA	TRBJ2-3	TRBV3-1/TRBV3-2	TGTGCCAGCAGCCAAGGCCCGGGGGGCATAGATACGCAGTATTTT	CASSQGPGGIDTQYF
TRBD1	TRBJ1-1	TRBV9	TGTGCCAGCAGCCAGGATCTGACAGGGCTTGGGGGTGGTGAAGCTTTCTTT	CASSQDLTGLGGGEAFF
TRBD1	TRBJ1-2	TRBV4-3	TGCGCCAGCAGCCACACTATCCGGGACAGGGGATCTAACTATGGCTACACCTTC	CASSHTIRDRGSNYGYTF
TRBD1	TRBJ1-2	TRBV7-8	TGTGCCAGCATCCTCAAACGGACAGGGCTTTTGGCGGGCTACACCTTC	CASILKRTGLLAGYTF
NA	TRBJ1-3	TRBV6-5	TGTGCCAGCACCAAACAGGGTTCTGGAAACACCATATATTTT	CASTKQGSGNTIYF
TRBD1	TRBJ1-1	TRBV12-3/TRBV12-4	TGTGCCAGCCGAGGGACAGGGGTCACTGAAGCTTTCTTT	CASRGTGVTEAFF
TRBD2	TRBJ2-1	TRBV29-1	TGCAGCGTTGCTAGCGGCATGTACAATGAGCAGTTCTTC	CSVASGMYNEQFF